This TCR beta chain was sequenced for a study of CD8+CD57+ T cells in acquired aplastic anemia (dated by TCRdb to between 2018 and 2020). For context, the study as a whole: Extracted DNA from sorted CD4+ and CD8+ cells averaged about 2.9 ug, ranging from about 0.18 to 27.4 ug. CD8+CD57+ expansion was defined as a frequency above the mean frequency observed in healthy subjects. Points the paper makes about the study in general: CD8+ Simpson's diversity did not differ significantly between patients and healthy controls (P=0.060). About 30 CD8+ CDR3 sequences were found to be shared between patients and controls, but these sequences appeared to be highly expressed in patients and within the immunodominant clones of the patients.

The CDR3 sequence holds 15 residues, the cysteine and phenylalanine included. Of the read, only the CDR3 DNA is kept; its 45 bases are in frame from base 1. V is reduced by 2 bases and J by 2 bases, leaving a spacing of 13 bases between them. The germline V gene (reference sequence) provides CDR1 LNHDA and CDR2 SQIVND. Concerning this clonotype itself: The antigen it binds to is not known. Per-base qualities were not stored, and no clone one base away is much larger.

Genomic DNA was used as template for profiling of TCR beta VDJ combinations and CDR3 sequences. An Illumina HiSeq 2000 was used for TCR repertoire sequencing. The study's own analysis went as follows. TRBV/TRBJ rearrangement plots, CDR3 size and DJ length profiles, and Simpson's diversity index were used to assess repertoires. The immunodominant clone was defined as the most abundant DNA sequence in deep sequencing data. CDR3 amino acid sequences were screened for sharing across subjects and were compared with published repertoires and the VDJdb database. Using fastp trimming at Q25 and MiXCR clonotype assembly, TCRdb reanalyzed the public sequencing data and kept in-frame beta chains. Duplicate CDR3 protein sequences are folded into a single record with the most common DNA and genes. The V and J calls shown here were made by TCRdb, not taken from the authors' results. This sample is represented by around 80,000 distinct CDR3 sequences; around 70% of them were singletons. The top ten clones comprise 80% to 90% of the sample.

Flow cytometry had shown CD8+CD57+ cell expansion in the patients selected for sequencing. Every patient had a diagnosis of severe acquired aplastic anemia based on International Study of Aplastic Anemia and Agranulocytosis and Camitta criteria. Patients had received no therapy at the time of blood sampling. In the study, sorted CD4+ and CD8+ blood T cells from patients with severe aplastic anemia and from healthy subjects underwent deep sequencing of TCR repertoires. Patients were enrolled under clinicaltrials.gov protocols 00001620, 01623167, 00001397, 00071045, 00081523 and 00961064 in the USA. Ficoll-Paque density gradient centrifugation was used to isolate peripheral blood mononuclear cells. Before DNA extraction, CD4+ and CD8+ T cells were sorted with FACS or magnetic beads.

The source is a human donor with aplastic anemia. The chain couples TRBV19 to TRBJ2-7, and TRBD2 may be the D gene, going by 6 matching bases. Specimen: sorted CD4+, CD8+, or CD8+CD57+ T cells (not recorded which) from PBMCs. The CDR3 region: CASSISSGGTYEQYF. The nucleotide sequence reads as follows: TGTGCCAGTAGTATAAGTAGCGGTGGGACCTACGAGCAGTACTTC. Reference TRBV19 and TRBJ2-7 proteins supply the regions before and after the CDR3; the full variable domain is: DGGITQSPKYLFRKEGQNVTLSCEQNLNHDAMYWYRQDPGQGLRLIYYSQIVNDFQKGDIAEGYSVSREKKESFPLTVTSAQKNPTAFYLCASSISSGGTYEQYFGPGTRLTVT.